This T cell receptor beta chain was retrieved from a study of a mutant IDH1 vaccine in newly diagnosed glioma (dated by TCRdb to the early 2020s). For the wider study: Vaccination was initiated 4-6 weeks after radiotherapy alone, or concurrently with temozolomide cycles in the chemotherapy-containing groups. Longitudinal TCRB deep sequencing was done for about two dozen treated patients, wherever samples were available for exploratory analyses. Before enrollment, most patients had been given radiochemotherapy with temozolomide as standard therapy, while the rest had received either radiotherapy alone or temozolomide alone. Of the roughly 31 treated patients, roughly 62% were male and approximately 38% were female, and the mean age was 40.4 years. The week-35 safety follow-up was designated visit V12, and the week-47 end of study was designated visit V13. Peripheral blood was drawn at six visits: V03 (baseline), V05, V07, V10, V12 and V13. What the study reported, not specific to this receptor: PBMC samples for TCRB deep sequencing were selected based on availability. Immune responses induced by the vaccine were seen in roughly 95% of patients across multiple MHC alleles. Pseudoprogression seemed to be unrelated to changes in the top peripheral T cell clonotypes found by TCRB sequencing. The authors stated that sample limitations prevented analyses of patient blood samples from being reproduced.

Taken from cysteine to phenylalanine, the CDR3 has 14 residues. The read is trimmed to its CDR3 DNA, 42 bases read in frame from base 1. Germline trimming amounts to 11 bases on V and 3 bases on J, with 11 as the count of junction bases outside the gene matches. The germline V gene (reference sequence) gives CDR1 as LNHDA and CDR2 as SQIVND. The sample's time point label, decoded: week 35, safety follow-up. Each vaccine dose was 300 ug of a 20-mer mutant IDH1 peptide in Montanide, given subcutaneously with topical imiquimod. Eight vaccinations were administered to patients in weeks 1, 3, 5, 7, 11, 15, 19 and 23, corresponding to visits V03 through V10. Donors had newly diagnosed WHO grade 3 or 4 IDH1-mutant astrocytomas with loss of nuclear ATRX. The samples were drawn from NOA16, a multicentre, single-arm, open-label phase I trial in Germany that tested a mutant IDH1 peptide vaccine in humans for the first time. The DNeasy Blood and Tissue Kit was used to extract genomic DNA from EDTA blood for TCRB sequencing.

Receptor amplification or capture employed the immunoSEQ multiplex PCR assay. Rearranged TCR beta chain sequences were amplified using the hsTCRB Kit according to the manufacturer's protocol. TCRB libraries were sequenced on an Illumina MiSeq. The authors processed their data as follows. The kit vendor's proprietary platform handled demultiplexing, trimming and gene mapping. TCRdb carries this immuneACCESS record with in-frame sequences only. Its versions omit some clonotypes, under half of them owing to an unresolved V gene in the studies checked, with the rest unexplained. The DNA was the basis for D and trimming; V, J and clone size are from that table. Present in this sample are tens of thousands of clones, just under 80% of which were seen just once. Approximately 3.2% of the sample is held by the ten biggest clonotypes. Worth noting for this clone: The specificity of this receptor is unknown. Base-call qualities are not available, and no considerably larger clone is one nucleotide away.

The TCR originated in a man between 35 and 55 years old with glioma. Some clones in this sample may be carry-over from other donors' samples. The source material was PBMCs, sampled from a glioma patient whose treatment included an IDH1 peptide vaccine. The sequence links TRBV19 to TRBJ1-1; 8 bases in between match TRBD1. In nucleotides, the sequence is TGTGCCGCCCAGAGACAGGGGAGGGACACTGAAGCTTTCTTT. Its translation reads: CAAQRQGRDTEAFF.